Described below is a single TCR beta chain sequence and its context. This sample is drawn from a study of T cells in Graves' hyperthyroidism and ophthalmopathy. Amplification of TCR beta CDR3 regions was performed using RNA transcripts as template. The HTBI set primed first-round TCR CDR3 RT-PCR. TCRdb called the multiplex PCR reads again in MiXCR, with one record for every CDR3 protein. The table includes over 700,000 distinct CDR3 sequences, 15% to 20% detected once. It was uncontrolled infection, other autoimmune disease, pregnancy or lactation that excluded patients. Fresh 10 ml peripheral blood yielded PBMCs. The sequenced sample was blood. The source is a woman between 45 and 60 years old with Graves' hyperthyroidism that later progressed to Graves' ophthalmopathy.

This CDR3 is CASSSRLAGGPTYF. The CDR3 DNA is TGTGCCAGCAGTTCAAGACTAGCGGGGGGGCCTACGTATTTT. The V gene is TRBV12-3 or TRBV12-4, the J gene TRBJ2-3; 14 positions agree with TRBD2. This CDR3 is 14 amino acids long. V lost 4 bases and J lost 14; bases outside the gene matches: 8.